This TCR beta chain originates from a study of Graves' ophthalmopathy and Graves' hyperthyroidism. CDR3 regions of TCR beta were amplified from RNA transcripts. HTBI primers were employed in first-round RT-PCR, then a second-round multiplex PCR followed. TCRdb itself ran the multiplex PCR reads through MiXCR, one entry per CDR3 protein. Among roughly 410,000 distinct CDR3 sequences listed, less than 20% were seen once. Study-wide results and caveats: Ophthalmopathy could be told apart from stable hyperthyroidism by a 13-signature model (about 90% sensitivity, around 84% specificity).

None of the included patients had other autoimmune diseases, uncontrolled infections, pregnancy or lactation, as these led to exclusion. This clonotype showed up many times. The target antigen is unknown. The receptor was isolated from a woman aged 18-29 years with stable Graves' hyperthyroidism. The sequenced material came from peripheral blood.

In DNA form, the CDR3 reads TGTGCCAGCAGTTACCCTCCATGGAGAGGCGAGCAGTACTTC. Amino acids: CASSYPPWRGEQYF. The gene calls are TRBV6-2 or TRBV6-3 and TRBJ2-7; no firm D call. This CDR3 comprises 14 residues. The V and J ends lost 2 bases and 6 bases respectively, with 14 bases between them. Germline lookup yields CDR1 MNHEY and CDR2 SVGEGT.